The 23 T cell receptor beta chains below all came from one sample that was sequenced in a study of PD-1 blockade in classical Hodgkin lymphoma. All the patients suffered relapse after autologous stem cell transplantation, and brentuximab vedotin exposure differed. TCRdb keeps only in-frame clones here, not all; method: immunoSEQ multiplex PCR. Of about 97,000 clones in the sample, approximately 88% were seen once. Sequenced here: peripheral blood mononuclear cells (PBMCs), sampled at baseline. These receptor sequences come from a human donor with classical Hodgkin lymphoma.

V usage is TRBV13 and J usage is TRBJ1-2, with D unresolved. CDR1 is PRHDT, CDR2 FYEKMQ, per germline (reference sequence). The CDR3 length is 14 residues. V was cut by 2 bases and J by 6 bases, with 13 bases left in between. The CDR3 reads CASSLLMTPNGYTF. CDR3 nucleotides: TGTGCCAGCAGCTTACTTATGACACCAAATGGCTACACCTTC.

The chain uses TRBV19 and TRBJ2-1; D is possibly TRBD2 (6 bases). This CDR3 is 16 amino acids long. The germline V gene encodes CDR1 LNHDA and CDR2 SQIVND (reference sequence). The V and J ends lost 3 bases and 0 bases respectively, with 12 bases between them. The CDR3 DNA sequence: TGTGCCAGTAGTATCCTGGTGGGACTCTCCTACAATGAGCAGTTCTTC. Encoded protein: CASSILVGLSYNEQFF.

The chain couples TRBV27 to TRBJ1-2; 8 bases line up with TRBD1. This CDR3 region has 14 residues. With 4 bases clipped from V and 5 bases from J, the junction kept 6 bases outside the gene matches. Germline values: CDR1 MNHEY, CDR2 SMNVEV (reference sequence). CDR3 amino acids: CASSSTGTGYGYTF. CDR3 DNA sequence: TGTGCCAGCAGTTCTACCGGGACAGGTTATGGCTACACCTTC.

The chain combines TRBV2 with TRBJ1-1; 11 bases map to TRBD1. The CDR3 loop spans 14 amino acids. The germline V gene encodes CDR1 SNHLY and CDR2 FYNNEI. Trimming at V came to 4 bases and at J to 5 bases, leaving 3 bases not matched to a gene. CDR3 residues: CASSAGQGVTEAFF. CDR3 DNA: TGTGCCAGCAGTGCGGGACAGGGGGTAACTGAAGCTTTCTTT.

The chain carries TRBV10-3 and TRBJ2-7; D may be TRBD1 (6 bases). CDR3 size: 12 residues. Germline V gene sequence: CDR1 ENHRY, CDR2 SYGVKD. The V end lost 0 bases, the J end lost 7 bases, and 7 bases lay between the germline ends. The CDR3 DNA reads as TGTGCCATCAGTGAGTCGAGGGGGGAGCAGTACTTC. This codes for CAISESRGEQYF.

The rearrangement uses TRBV29-1 and TRBJ2-7; TRBD2 aligns across 7 bases. With V trimmed by 5 bases and J by 4 bases, 8 bases remained unmatched. This CDR3 region has 13 residues. CDR1 and CDR2 (germline): SQVTM, ANQGSEA. The DNA of the CDR3 is TGCAGCGTTAAACTAGCGATTCCTTACGAGCAGTACTTC. It yields the protein CSVKLAIPYEQYF.

J is TRBJ2-7 and V is TRBV5-1; D unclear. V was clipped by 2 bases and J by 7 bases, with 10 bases between them. Germline CDR1 and CDR2: SGHRS and YFSETQ. This CDR3 region has 12 residues. CDR3 in DNA: TGCGCCAGCAGCTTAGACTGGGCTGAGCAGTACTTC. This codes for CASSLDWAEQYF. Complete variable domain (other parts from reference TRBV5-1 and TRBJ2-7): KAGVTQTPRYLIKTRGQQVTLSCSPISGHRSVSWYQQTPGQGLQFLFEYFSETQRNKGNFPGRFSGRQFSNSRSEMNVSTLELGDSALYLCASSLDWAEQYFGPGTRLTVT.

The CDR3 DNA is TGCGCCAGCAGCTTGGAGAGCGGGATCTACGAGCAGTACTTC. It encodes CASSLESGIYEQYF. V usage is TRBV5-1 and J usage is TRBJ2-7; 7 bases fit TRBD2. The CDR3 is 14 amino acids. The V segment lost 0 bases and the J segment 3 bases; nucleotides outside the gene matches: 3. Germline V gene data show CDR1 as SGHRS and CDR2 as YFSETQ.

This chain connects TRBV7-9 to TRBJ2-1; no firm D call. CDR3 length equals 12 residues. The V gene's germline CDR1 is SEHNR and CDR2 FQNEAQ (reference sequence). V was clipped by 7 bases and J by 9 bases, with 13 bases between them. The DNA for the CDR3 is TGTGCCAGCACCCTAGGCCCCACTGAGCAGTTCTTC. Translation: CASTLGPTEQFF.

The chain employs TRBV5-1 and TRBJ2-1, with a weak D call TRBD2 (5 bases). The CDR3 totals 17 residues. Germline CDR1 reads SGHRS; CDR2 reads YFSETQ. Trimming removed 4 bases from V and 10 bases from J, with 27 bases in between. The CDR3 region is CASSLGVGGGSSREQFF. DNA for the CDR3: TGCGCCAGCAGCCTGGGTGTCGGAGGCGGGTCATCGCGGGAGCAGTTCTTC. The full variable domain, its missing parts supplied by reference TRBV5-1 and TRBJ2-1, is KAGVTQTPRYLIKTRGQQVTLSCSPISGHRSVSWYQQTPGQGLQFLFEYFSETQRNKGNFPGRFSGRQFSNSRSEMNVSTLELGDSALYLCASSLGVGGGSSREQFFGPGTRLTVL.

The chain joins TRBV5-1 to TRBJ2-3; D is unclear. Trimming stripped 0 bases from V and 3 bases from J, with 11 bases between. This CDR3 region has 15 residues. Germline V gene sequence: CDR1 SGHRS, CDR2 YFSETQ. The chain's CDR3 is CASSLGRFSTDTQYF. CDR3 nucleotides: TGCGCCAGCAGCTTGGGACGGTTTTCTACAGATACGCAGTATTTT.

This rearrangement joins TRBV28 to TRBJ2-7; D gene uncertain. Trimming pared 10 bases from V and 2 bases from J, leaving 12 bases between. Germline V gives CDR1 MDHEN, CDR2 SYDVKM. The CDR3 totals 12 residues. Here the CDR3 reads CATHTLAYEQYF. CDR3 DNA: TGTGCCACTCACACTCTTGCCTACGAGCAGTACTTC.

The rearrangement links TRBV27 to TRBJ2-7; 11 bases align to TRBD2. The length of the CDR3 is 17 residues. The trim removed 4 bases at V and 0 bases at J, leaving 8 bases unmatched. Looked up from germline, CDR1 is MNHEY and CDR2 is SMNVEV (reference sequence). The CDR3 DNA reads as TGTGCCAGCAGTTCCCGGCCGGGACTAGCGGCCTCCTACGAGCAGTACTTC. This codes for CASSSRPGLAASYEQYF.

The rearrangement links TRBV5-1 to TRBJ2-7; 8 bases align to TRBD2. The CDR3 consists of 14 residues. Germline V gene sequence: CDR1 SGHRS, CDR2 YFSETQ. V gave up 0 bases and J gave up 9 bases; unmatched junction bases: 8. CDR3 sequence (DNA): TGCGCCAGCAGCTTGGTAGCGGGAACTCTCTCGCAGTACTTC. Its translation is CASSLVAGTLSQYF. The full variable domain, in which reference TRBV5-1 and TRBJ2-7 provide the parts outside the CDR3, is KAGVTQTPRYLIKTRGQQVTLSCSPISGHRSVSWYQQTPGQGLQFLFEYFSETQRNKGNFPGRFSGRQFSNSRSEMNVSTLELGDSALYLCASSLVAGTLSQYFGPGTRLTVT.

The chain links TRBV5-1 to TRBJ2-6; D gene unclear. Germline lookup yields CDR1 SGHRS and CDR2 YFSETQ. The V end lost 0 bases, the J end lost 2 bases, and 3 bases lay between the germline ends. The CDR3 consists of 14 residues. Written as DNA, the CDR3 is TGCGCCAGCAGCTTGGGGGCTGGGGCCAACGTCCTGACTTTC. Its translation: CASSLGAGANVLTF.

V and J are TRBV19 and TRBJ1-3; D not certain. This CDR3 is built from 14 residues. Germline assignment: CDR1 LNHDA and CDR2 SQIVND (reference sequence). Between the trimmed V and J ends, which lost 7 bases and 0 bases, there was a span of 10 bases. The CDR3 bases are TGTGCCAGTATGGCGGCCAGCTCTGGAAACACCATATATTTT. Amino acid sequence: CASMAASSGNTIYF.

The chain links TRBV7-2 to TRBJ2-1, with 11 positions matching TRBD2. This CDR3 spans 16 amino acids. Per germline, CDR1 SGHTA and CDR2 FQGNSA. The J segment lost 10 bases and the V segment lost 5 bases, leaving 13 bases of the junction unmatched. This CDR3 reads CASSPPGVAGGREQFF. The CDR3 coding sequence is TGTGCCAGCAGCCCGCCTGGGGTAGCGGGAGGGCGGGAGCAGTTCTTC.

This chain joins TRBV7-2 and TRBJ2-1; the match to TRBD2 covers 7 bases. CDR3 length equals 17 residues. The germline gives CDR1 SGHTA, CDR2 FQGNSA. J lost 7 bases, V lost 5 bases, and 17 bases had no gene match. CDR3 sequence (DNA): TGTGCCAGCAGCGAGTCTAGCGGTCCATTGGGGGAGAATGAGCAGTTCTTC. It is translated as CASSESSGPLGENEQFF.

This chain links TRBV6-6 with TRBJ1-1; 12 bases line up with TRBD1. After removal of 4 bases from V and 5 bases from J, the junction contained 8 bases not matched to a gene. The CDR3 is 16 amino acids. CDR1 is MNHNY, CDR2 SVGAGI, per germline (reference sequence). The CDR3 region has the DNA TGTGCCAGCAGTTCCCTCGGGGGACAGGGGGCGACTGAAGCTTTCTTT. Residues: CASSSLGGQGATEAFF.

This CDR3 is CASSPYRGADYGYTF. In nucleotides, the CDR3 is TGTGCCAGCAGCCCGTACAGGGGCGCCGACTATGGCTACACCTTC. This chain links TRBV5-5 with TRBJ1-2; 7 bases are a match to TRBD1. Germline CDR1 SGHKS, CDR2 YYEKEE (reference sequence). The CDR3 is 15 amino acids. The junction had 9 bases not matched to a gene; V was cut back by 4 bases and J by 3 bases.

Concerning this clone itself: The junction departs from germline at one end; a sequencing error may be responsible. The chain has TRBV19 and TRBJ2-2; 11 bases are a match to TRBD2. Germline V lookup: CDR1 LNHDA, CDR2 SQIVND (reference sequence). The CDR3 sequence is 16 residues long. This CDR3 reads CTSSKTSGSGTGELFF. The CDR3 coding sequence is TGTACCAGTAGTAAAACTAGCGGGAGTGGCACCGGGGAGCTGTTTTTT.

The chain links TRBV7-6 to TRBJ2-7; D not certain. The V end lost 5 bases, the J end lost 10 bases, and 15 bases lay between the germline ends. CDR3 size: 12 residues. Germline V lookup: CDR1 SGHVS, CDR2 FNYEAQ. CDR3 coding DNA: TGTGCCAGCAGCCCTACCCTAGGCCGACAGTACTTC. The encoded protein is CASSPTLGRQYF.

V gene TRBV5-1 combines with J gene TRBJ2-1; the match to TRBD2 covers 14 bases. CDR3 length: 16 residues. Trimming removed 0 bases from V and 9 bases from J; junction bases left unmatched: 5. CDR1 and CDR2 (germline): SGHRS, YFSETQ. The CDR3 reads CASSLGLAGGRSEQFF. DNA of the CDR3: TGCGCCAGCAGCTTGGGACTAGCGGGAGGGCGGAGTGAGCAGTTCTTC.